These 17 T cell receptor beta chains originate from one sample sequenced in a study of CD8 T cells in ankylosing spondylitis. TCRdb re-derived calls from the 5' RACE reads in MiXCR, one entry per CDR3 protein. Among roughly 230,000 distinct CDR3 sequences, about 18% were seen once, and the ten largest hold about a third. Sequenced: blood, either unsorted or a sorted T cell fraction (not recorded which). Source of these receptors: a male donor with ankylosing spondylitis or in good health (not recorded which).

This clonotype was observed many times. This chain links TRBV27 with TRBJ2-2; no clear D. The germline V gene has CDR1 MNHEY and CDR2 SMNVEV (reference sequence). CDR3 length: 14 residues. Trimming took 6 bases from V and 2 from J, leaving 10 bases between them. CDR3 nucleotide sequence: TGTGCCAGCAGCATATACAGAAACACCGGGGAGCTGTTTTTT. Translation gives CASSIYRNTGELFF.

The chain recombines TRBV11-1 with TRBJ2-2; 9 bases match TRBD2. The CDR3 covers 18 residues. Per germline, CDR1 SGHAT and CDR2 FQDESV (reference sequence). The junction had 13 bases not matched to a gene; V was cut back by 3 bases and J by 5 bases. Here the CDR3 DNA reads TGTGCCAGCAGCTTGCGCGGGAGGGCCGCTGTGTTTACCGGGGAGCTGTTTTTT. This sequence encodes CASSLRGRAAVFTGELFF.

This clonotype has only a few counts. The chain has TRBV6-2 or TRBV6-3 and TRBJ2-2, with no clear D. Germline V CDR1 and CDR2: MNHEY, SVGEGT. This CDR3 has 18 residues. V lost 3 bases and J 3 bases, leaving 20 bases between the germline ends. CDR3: CASSYENPPAGDTGELFF. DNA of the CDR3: TGTGCCAGCAGTTATGAAAACCCCCCCGCAGGAGACACCGGGGAGCTGTTTTTT.

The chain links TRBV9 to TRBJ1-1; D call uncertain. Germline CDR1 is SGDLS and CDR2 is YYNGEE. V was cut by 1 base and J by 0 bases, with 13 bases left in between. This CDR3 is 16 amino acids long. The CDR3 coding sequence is TGTGCCAGCAGCGTATCCTATGAGAGTCTGAACACTGAAGCTTTCTTT. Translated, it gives CASSVSYESLNTEAFF. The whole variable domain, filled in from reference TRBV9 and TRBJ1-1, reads DSGVTQTPKHLITATGQRVTLRCSPRSGDLSVYWYQQSLDQGLQFLIQYYNGEERAKGNILERFSAQQFPDLHSELNLSSLELGDSALYFCASSVSYESLNTEAFFGQGTRLTVV.

CDR3 in DNA: TGTGCCAGCAGCCAAGTTTTCATGGACCTTTTGGGGGAGCTGTTTTTT. Amino acid sequence: CASSQVFMDLLGELFF. The chain couples TRBV3-1 to TRBJ2-2; the D is unclear. The length of the CDR3 is 16 residues. The V end was cut by 1 base, the J end by 8 bases, with 17 bases between. In germline, CDR1 is LGHDT, CDR2 YNNKEL (reference sequence). Variable domain in full (rest from reference TRBV3-1 and TRBJ2-2): DTAVSQTPKYLVTQMGNDKSIKCEQNLGHDTMYWYKQDSKKFLKIMFSYNNKELIINETVPNRFSPKSPDKAHLNLHINSLELGDSAVYFCASSQVFMDLLGELFFGEGSRLTVL.

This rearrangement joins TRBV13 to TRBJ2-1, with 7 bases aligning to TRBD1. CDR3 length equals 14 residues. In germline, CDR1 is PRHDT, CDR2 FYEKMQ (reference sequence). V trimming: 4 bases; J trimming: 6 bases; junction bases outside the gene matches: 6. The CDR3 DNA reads TGTGCCAGCAGCTCCGACAGGGTTCGCAATGAGCAGTTCTTC. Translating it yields CASSSDRVRNEQFF. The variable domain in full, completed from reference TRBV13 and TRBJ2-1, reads AAGVIQSPRHLIKEKRETATLKCYPIPRHDTVYWYQQGPGQDPQFLISFYEKMQSDKGSIPDRFSAQQFSDYHSELNMSSLELGDSALYFCASSSDRVRNEQFFGPGTRLTVL.

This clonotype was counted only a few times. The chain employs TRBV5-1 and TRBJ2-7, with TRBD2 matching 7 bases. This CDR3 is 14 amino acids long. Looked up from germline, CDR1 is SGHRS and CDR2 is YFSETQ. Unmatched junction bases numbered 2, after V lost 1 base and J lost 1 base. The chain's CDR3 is CASSLSGNSYEQYF. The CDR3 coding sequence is TGCGCCAGCAGCTTGAGCGGGAATTCCTACGAGCAGTACTTC.

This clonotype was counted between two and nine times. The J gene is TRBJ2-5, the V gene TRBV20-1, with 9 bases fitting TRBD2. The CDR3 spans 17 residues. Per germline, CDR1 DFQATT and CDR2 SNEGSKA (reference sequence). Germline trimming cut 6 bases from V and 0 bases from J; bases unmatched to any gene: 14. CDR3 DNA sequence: TGCAGTGCCACCCCCCGAGGTAGCGGGAGAAACCAAGAGACCCAGTACTTC. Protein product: CSATPRGSGRNQETQYF.

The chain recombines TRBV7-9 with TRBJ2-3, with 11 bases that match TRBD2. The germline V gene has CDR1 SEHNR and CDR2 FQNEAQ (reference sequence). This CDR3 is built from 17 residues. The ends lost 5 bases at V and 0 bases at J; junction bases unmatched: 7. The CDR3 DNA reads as TGTGCCAGCAGCCCATCTAGCGGGGGGAGGAGCACAGATACGCAGTATTTT. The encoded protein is CASSPSSGGRSTDTQYF.

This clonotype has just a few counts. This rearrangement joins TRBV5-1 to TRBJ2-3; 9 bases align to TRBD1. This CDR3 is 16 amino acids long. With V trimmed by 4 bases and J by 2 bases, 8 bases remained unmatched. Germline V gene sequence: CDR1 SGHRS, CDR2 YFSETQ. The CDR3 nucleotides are TGCGCCAGCAGCGGGGGACAGGGTAAACTCACAGATACGCAGTATTTT. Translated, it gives CASSGGQGKLTDTQYF.

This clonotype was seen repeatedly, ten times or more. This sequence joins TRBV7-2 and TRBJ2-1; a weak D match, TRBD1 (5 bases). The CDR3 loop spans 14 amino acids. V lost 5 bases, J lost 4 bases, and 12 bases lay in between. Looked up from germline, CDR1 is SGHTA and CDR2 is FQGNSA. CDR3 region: CASSPAGWYNEQFF. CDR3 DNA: TGTGCCAGCAGCCCAGCAGGGTGGTACAATGAGCAGTTCTTC.

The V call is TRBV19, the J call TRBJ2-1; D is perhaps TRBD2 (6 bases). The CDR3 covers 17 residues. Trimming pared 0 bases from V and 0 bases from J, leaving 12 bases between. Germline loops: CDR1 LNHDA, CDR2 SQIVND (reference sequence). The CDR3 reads CASSIDPGLSSYNEQFF. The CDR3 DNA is TGTGCCAGTAGTATAGACCCGGGACTGAGCTCCTACAATGAGCAGTTCTTC.

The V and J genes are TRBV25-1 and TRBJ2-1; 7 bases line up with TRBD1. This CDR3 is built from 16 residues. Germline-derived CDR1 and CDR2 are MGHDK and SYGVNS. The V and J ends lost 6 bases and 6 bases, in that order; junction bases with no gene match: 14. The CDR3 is CASSDTTERTGNEQFF. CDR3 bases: TGTGCCAGCAGCGATACAACGGAAAGGACAGGCAATGAGCAGTTCTTC.

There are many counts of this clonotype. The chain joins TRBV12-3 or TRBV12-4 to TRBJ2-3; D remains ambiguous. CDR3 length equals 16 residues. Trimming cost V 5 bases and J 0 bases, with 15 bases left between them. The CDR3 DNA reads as TGTGCCAGCAGTCCCGGTCCCACCGGCAGCACAGATACGCAGTATTTT. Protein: CASSPGPTGSTDTQYF.

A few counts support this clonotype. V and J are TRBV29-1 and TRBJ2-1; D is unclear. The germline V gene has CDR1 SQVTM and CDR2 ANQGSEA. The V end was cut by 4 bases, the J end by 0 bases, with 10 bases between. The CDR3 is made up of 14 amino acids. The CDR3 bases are TGCAGCGTTGCGGACCGCTTCTCCTACAATGAGCAGTTCTTC. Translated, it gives CSVADRFSYNEQFF.

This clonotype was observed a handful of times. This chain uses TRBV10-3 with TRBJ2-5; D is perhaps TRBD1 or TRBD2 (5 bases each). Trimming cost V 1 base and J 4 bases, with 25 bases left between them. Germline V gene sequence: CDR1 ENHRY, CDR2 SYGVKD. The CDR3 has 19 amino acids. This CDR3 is CAISEWGSATTDGRETQYF. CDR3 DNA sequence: TGTGCCATCAGTGAGTGGGGGAGTGCTACGACAGATGGGCGAGAGACCCAGTACTTC.

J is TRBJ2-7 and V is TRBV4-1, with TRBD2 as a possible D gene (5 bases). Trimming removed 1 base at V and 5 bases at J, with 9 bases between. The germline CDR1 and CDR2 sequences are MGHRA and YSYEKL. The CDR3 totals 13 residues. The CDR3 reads CASSQASGDEQYF. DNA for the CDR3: TGCGCCAGCAGCCAAGCATCCGGGGACGAGCAGTACTTC.